This TCR beta chain was sequenced for a study of technical replicates of blood from a handful of donors. The data were produced by immunoSEQ multiplex PCR, yet TCRdb's version contains in-frame clones alone and is incomplete. The table records about 94,000 clones, roughly 95% of them present only once. Sequences were obtained from T cells isolated from PBMCs. This clonotype originated in a human donor in good health.

The CDR3 sequence: CASSATSGTGVWGGYTF. In DNA form, the CDR3 reads TGTGCCAGCAGCGCGACTTCCGGGACAGGGGTATGGGGTGGCTACACCTTC. V usage is TRBV9 and J usage is TRBJ1-2; 10 nucleotides agree with TRBD1. The CDR3 runs 17 residues. Germline V gene lookup returns CDR1 SGDLS and CDR2 YYNGEE. Trimming cost V 3 bases and J 7 bases; bases outside gene matches: 15.